The following is a T cell receptor (beta chain) sequence with its context. Its antigen is as yet unknown. This entry comes from a study of T-cell reconstitution after alpha-beta-depleted transplantation in children. The CDR3 runs to 13 residues. V lost 7 bases to trimming and J lost 4 bases; unmatched junction nucleotides: 4. Germline assignment: CDR1 SQVTM and CDR2 ANQGSEA. Unique molecular identifiers were incorporated during preparation of the TCRbeta library. Each CDR3 protein gets one entry after TCRdb re-called the PCR reads with MiXCR. The table shows under 85,000 distinct CDR3 sequences, with 15% to 20% occurring only once. Overall study findings and caveats: In patients about two months after transplant, alpha-beta T cells reportedly arose from several hundred expanded graft clones. From newly produced T cells came most of the T-cell counts and diversity one year after transplant. It was surviving recipient T cells and thymic progenitors that gave some patients high TCRbeta diversity at day 60.

The receptor comes from a male patient aged 2-10 years who had a stem cell transplant for acute lymphoblastic leukemia, so the T cells may come from the graft donor. This sample comprised PBMCs, mostly from graft donor cells, obtained 360 days after TCRalphabeta/CD19-depleted stem cell transplant. The chain combines TRBV29-1 with TRBJ1-2, with TRBD1 matching 12 bases. CDR3 coding DNA: TGCAGCGCCCGGGACAGGGGGCCCTATGGCTACACCTTC. Its protein product is CSARDRGPYGYTF.